The 26 T cell receptor beta chains reported below all come from one sample, sequenced in a study of blood T cell repertoires in COVID-19. Sequenced by immunoSEQ multiplex PCR; TCRdb stores in-frame clones only, minus some. The data contain around 250,000 clones, approximately 80% of them singletons. Sequenced material: peripheral blood. These receptors were taken from a man in his thirties or forties who had recovered from COVID-19.

The chain joins TRBV5-1 to TRBJ2-7; TRBD1 matches at 9 bases. Germline-derived CDR1 and CDR2 are SGHRS and YFSETQ. V dropped 4 bases and J dropped 3; count of bases not matched to a gene: 5. This CDR3 spans 14 amino acids. This chain's CDR3 is CASSRPGQGYEQYF. Written as DNA, the CDR3 is TGCGCCAGCAGCCGTCCGGGACAGGGCTACGAGCAGTACTTC.

The chain carries TRBV4-1 and TRBJ1-6, with TRBD1 matching 7 bases. The V and J ends lost 3 bases and 10 bases, in that order; junction bases with no gene match: 9. CDR1 and CDR2 from the germline V gene are MGHRA and YSYEKL. The CDR3 consists of 15 residues. Written as DNA, the CDR3 is TGCGCCAGCAGCCACTTGACAGGGCGAGGCTCACCCCTCCACTTT. Translation: CASSHLTGRGSPLHF.

This chain links TRBV7-9 with TRBJ2-7, with D possibly TRBD1 on 6 matching bases. The length of the CDR3 is 13 residues. Germline V gene lookup returns CDR1 SEHNR and CDR2 FQNEAQ (reference sequence). Trimming removed 3 bases at V and 1 base at J, with 7 bases between. This CDR3 is CASSFGQSYEQYF. The CDR3 bases are TGTGCCAGCAGCTTCGGACAGTCCTACGAGCAGTACTTC. Full variable domain (rest looked up from reference TRBV7-9 and TRBJ2-7): DTGVSQNPRHKITKRGQNVTFRCDPISEHNRLYWYRQTLGQGPEFLTYFQNEAQLEKSRLLSDRFSAERPKGSFSTLEIQRTEQGDSAMYLCASSFGQSYEQYFGPGTRLTVT.

The chain carries TRBV3-1 (or the pseudogene TRBV3-2) and TRBJ1-1, with a possible D match to TRBD1 (5 bases). V was trimmed by 2 bases and J by 3 bases, leaving 7 bases between them. Germline V gene lookup returns CDR1 LGHDT and CDR2 YNNKEL (reference sequence). This CDR3 comprises 13 residues. CDR3 residues: CASSQTRDTEAFF. The DNA of the CDR3 is TGTGCCAGCAGCCAAACCAGGGACACTGAAGCTTTCTTT.

The chain employs TRBV4-2 and TRBJ2-5; a weak D match, TRBD1 (7 bases). V lost 4 bases and J 4 bases, leaving 16 bases between the germline ends. The CDR3 is 15 amino acids. Germline V CDR1 and CDR2: LGHNA, YNFKEQ. CDR3 region: CASSLNQGGGETQYF. CDR3 nucleotide sequence: TGTGCCAGCAGCCTGAACCAGGGGGGTGGAGAGACCCAGTACTTC.

The rearrangement links TRBV25-1 to TRBJ2-3; 9 bases agree with TRBD2. The CDR3 extends over 15 amino acids. The V gene end was trimmed by 3 bases and the J gene end by 1 base; junction bases not matched to a gene: 2. Germline V lookup: CDR1 MGHDK, CDR2 SYGVNS. The CDR3 sequence: CASSESSGGTDTQYF. CDR3 DNA sequence: TGTGCCAGCAGTGAGTCTAGCGGGGGCACAGATACGCAGTATTTT.

The rearrangement uses TRBV6-4 and TRBJ1-2; 7 bases align to TRBD1. Trimming at V came to 5 bases and at J to 1 base, leaving 7 bases not matched to a gene. CDR1 and CDR2 from the germline V gene are MRHNA and SNTAGT. The CDR3 runs 15 residues. CDR3 region: CASSSLRDSNYGYTF. The CDR3 region has the DNA TGTGCCAGCAGTTCGCTCCGGGACAGTAACTATGGCTACACCTTC.

This clone was detected only once. V is TRBV5-1 and J is TRBJ2-1; 7 nucleotides align to TRBD2. Germline V gives CDR1 SGHRS, CDR2 YFSETQ. V was pared by 3 bases and J by 0 bases, with 9 bases of the junction left unmatched. The CDR3 runs 17 residues. The CDR3 loop reads CASSWHKREPSYNEQFF. CDR3 bases: TGCGCCAGCAGCTGGCATAAGCGGGAACCCTCCTACAATGAGCAGTTCTTC.

The rearrangement joins TRBV15 to TRBJ2-5; tentatively, D is TRBD2 (6 bases). This CDR3 has 15 amino acids. CDR1 and CDR2 (germline): LNHNV, YYDKDF (reference sequence). The germline V and J ends were trimmed by 0 bases and 5 bases, with 13 bases remaining between them. CDR3 DNA: TGTGCCACCAGCAGAGATGGGGGGAGAGGGGAGACCCAGTACTTC. Translating gives CATSRDGGRGETQYF.

V is TRBV10-1 and J is TRBJ2-1, with D perhaps matching TRBD2 (5 bases). Trimming stripped 8 bases from V and 5 bases from J, with 13 bases between. CDR3 length: 13 residues. Per germline, CDR1 WNHNN and CDR2 SYGVQD (reference sequence). As DNA, the CDR3 is TGCGCCAGCTCAAGCGGACGGAACAATGAGCAGTTCTTC. Protein: CASSSGRNNEQFF.

This CDR3 is CASSLSDFRTDTQYF. The CDR3, as DNA: TGTGCCAGCAGCTTAAGCGACTTCCGCACAGATACGCAGTATTTT. J is TRBJ2-3 and V is TRBV7-2, with D uncertain. The CDR3 consists of 15 residues. V lost 2 bases and J lost 1, with 10 bases in between. Germline loops: CDR1 SGHTA, CDR2 FQGNSA.

This chain uses TRBV7-2 with TRBJ2-1; TRBD1 matches 10 bases. Germline lookup yields CDR1 SGHTA and CDR2 FQGNSA. The CDR3 has 17 residues. With 4 bases clipped from V and 4 bases from J, the junction kept 10 bases outside the gene matches. The DNA for the CDR3 is TGTGCCAGCAGCTGGAGACAGGGGGCTTATCTATACAATGAGCAGTTCTTC. It codes for CASSWRQGAYLYNEQFF.

The J gene is TRBJ2-3, the V gene TRBV9; 8 nucleotides align to TRBD1. The V segment lost 3 bases and the J segment 1 base; nucleotides outside the gene matches: 4. The CDR3 is 15 amino acids. Germline V gives CDR1 SGDLS, CDR2 YYNGEE. CDR3: CASSGRDRRTDTQYF. CDR3 nucleotides: TGTGCCAGCAGCGGCCGGGACAGGCGCACAGATACGCAGTATTTT.

The sample holds one count of this clone. This chain links TRBV7-2 with TRBJ2-7; D remains ambiguous. Germline V gene data show CDR1 as SGHTA and CDR2 as FQGNSA. V was shortened by 3 bases and J by 5 bases, with 11 bases between the two germline ends. The CDR3 sequence is 13 residues long. The chain's CDR3 is CASSFTLRNEQYF. In DNA, the CDR3 is TGTGCCAGCAGCTTCACCCTTAGAAACGAGCAGTACTTC.

V is TRBV14 and J is TRBJ1-1; 10 bases agree with TRBD1. V lost 5 bases, J lost 5 bases, and 8 bases stayed unmatched. The CDR3 is 15 residues long. Germline V gives CDR1 SGHDN, CDR2 FVKESK. The chain's CDR3 is CASSRRQGAVTEAFF. The CDR3 DNA reads as TGTGCCAGCAGCAGAAGACAGGGGGCCGTTACTGAAGCTTTCTTT.

This clone was detected a few times. The DNA for the CDR3 is TGTGCCAGCAGCTTCGGGTCTAATTCACCCCTCCACTTT. This sequence encodes CASSFGSNSPLHF. J is TRBJ1-6 and V is TRBV11-3; no definite D call. The CDR3 contains 13 residues. Trimming stripped 3 bases from V and 6 bases from J, with 6 bases between. Germline assignment: CDR1 SGHNT and CDR2 YENEEA. Full variable domain (missing parts from reference TRBV11-3 and TRBJ1-6): EAGVVQSPRYKIIEKKQPVAFWCNPISGHNTLYWYLQNLGQGPELLIRYENEEAVDDSQLPKDRFSAERLKGVDSTLKIQPAELGDSAVYLCASSFGSNSPLHFGNGTRLTVT.

This chain connects TRBV5-5 to TRBJ2-5; 13 bases match TRBD2. Per germline, CDR1 SGHKS and CDR2 YYEKEE (reference sequence). Trimming at V came to 4 bases and at J to 4 bases, leaving 10 bases not matched to a gene. The CDR3 has 17 residues. The CDR3 here is CASSLGGTSGVRETQYF. DNA for the CDR3: TGTGCCAGCAGCCTAGGAGGGACTAGCGGGGTCCGAGAGACCCAGTACTTC.

This clone was counted a few times. CDR3 region: CASSLAGQVGNEQFF. Written as DNA, the CDR3 is TGTGCCAGCAGCTTAGCAGGTCAAGTTGGGAATGAGCAGTTCTTC. This sequence joins TRBV11-3 and TRBJ2-1, with unresolved D. The length of the CDR3 is 15 residues. The germline V gene has CDR1 SGHNT and CDR2 YENEEA. Trimming took off 1 base at V and 7 bases at J, with 14 bases between the two ends.

The chain carries TRBV5-1 and TRBJ2-7; 7 bases map to TRBD1. V shed 7 bases and J 3 bases; nucleotides not matched to a gene: 10. CDR1 and CDR2 from the germline V gene are SGHRS and YFSETQ. The CDR3 sequence is 14 residues long. The CDR3 loop is CASARGTANYEQYF. The CDR3 coding sequence is TGCGCCAGCGCAAGAGGGACAGCTAACTACGAGCAGTACTTC.

The chain has TRBV5-1 and TRBJ2-5; tentative D call: TRBD1 (7 bases). Trimming removed 0 bases at V and 2 bases at J, with 11 bases between. The CDR3 covers 15 residues. From germline, CDR1 is SGHRS and CDR2 YFSETQ. This chain's CDR3 is CASSLVAGGQETQYF. The CDR3 DNA reads as TGCGCCAGCAGCTTGGTAGCAGGGGGGCAAGAGACCCAGTACTTC.

The chain employs TRBV5-4 and TRBJ2-1; TRBD1 agrees at 8 bases. The CDR3 covers 15 residues. Trimming cost V 2 bases and J 6 bases; bases outside gene matches: 7. The germline V gene has CDR1 SGHNT and CDR2 YYREEE (reference sequence). CDR3: CASSFLQGASNEQFF. The CDR3 DNA reads as TGTGCCAGCAGCTTTCTGCAGGGGGCAAGCAATGAGCAGTTCTTC. The full variable domain, completed using reference TRBV5-4 and TRBJ2-1, is ETGVTQSPTHLIKTRGQQVTLRCSSQSGHNTVSWYQQALGQGPQFIFQYYREEENGRGNFPPRFSGLQFPNYSSELNVNALELDDSALYLCASSFLQGASNEQFFGPGTRLTVL.

The chain employs TRBV6-4 and TRBJ2-3; TRBD2 aligns across 13 bases. V was pared by 6 bases and J by 1 base, with 1 base of the junction left unmatched. The germline V gene encodes CDR1 MRHNA and CDR2 SNTAGT. The CDR3 totals 15 residues. CDR3 sequence (DNA): TGTGCCAGCAGCGGGACTAGCGGGGGCACAGATACGCAGTATTTT. This encodes CASSGTSGGTDTQYF.

The V and J genes are TRBV4-2 and TRBJ1-2, with 8 positions matching TRBD1. Germline V gene data show CDR1 as LGHNA and CDR2 as YNFKEQ. The CDR3 extends over 14 amino acids. V was pared by 5 bases and J by 3 bases, with 5 bases of the junction left unmatched. CDR3 sequence reads: CASSAGTGDYGYTF. For the CDR3, the DNA is TGTGCCAGCAGCGCCGGGACAGGTGACTATGGCTACACCTTC.

This sequence joins TRBV29-1 and TRBJ2-2, with a tentative D call TRBD1 (5 bases). Germline V gene sequence: CDR1 SQVTM, CDR2 ANQGSEA. The CDR3 runs to 13 residues. V was pared by 7 bases and J by 2 bases, with 11 bases between. The CDR3 nucleotides read TGCAGCGCCAGACAGTCAAACACCGGGGAGCTGTTTTTT. Residues: CSARQSNTGELFF.

The chain recombines TRBV6-5 with TRBJ2-2, with TRBD2 identical over 10 bases. V dropped 5 bases and J dropped 6; count of bases not matched to a gene: 6. Germline CDR1 MNHEY, CDR2 SVGAGI. This CDR3 region has 15 residues. CDR3 nucleotides: TGTGCCAGCAGTCCCGGGACTAGCGAGGCCGGGGAGCTGTTTTTT. It specifies CASSPGTSEAGELFF.

The chain links TRBV5-1 to TRBJ1-1, with unresolved D. Trimming shortened V by 4 bases and J by 0 bases, and 10 bases separated the two germline ends. The CDR3 loop spans 14 amino acids. The germline V gene encodes CDR1 SGHRS and CDR2 YFSETQ. The chain's CDR3 is CASSLDAVNTEAFF. The CDR3 DNA is TGCGCCAGCAGCCTGGACGCAGTGAACACTGAAGCTTTCTTT.